The 10 T cell receptor beta chains below were found in one sample sequenced in a study of blood T cell dynamics during melanoma immunotherapy. Profiling relied on immunoSEQ multiplex PCR, and the TCRdb table lists in-frame clones only, not all of them. The table includes some 10,000 clones, 80% detected once. Sample time point: week 3, after first cycle of checkpoint inhibitor. Sample: blood, taken from a patient treated with checkpoint blockade. These receptors were obtained from a human donor with melanoma.

The chain carries TRBV6-6 and TRBJ2-2, with 9 nucleotides matching TRBD1. V was pared by 5 bases and J by 4 bases, with 5 bases of the junction left unmatched. Germline CDR1 MNHNY, CDR2 SVGAGI (reference sequence). There are 15 residues in the CDR3. As DNA, the CDR3 is TGTGCCAGCAGTCCACGGACAGGGGCCACCGGGGAGCTGTTTTTT. Protein: CASSPRTGATGELFF.

This clone turned up a few times. The V call is TRBV9, the J call TRBJ1-1, with TRBD1 matching over 10 bases. The V gene's germline CDR1 is SGDLS and CDR2 YYNGEE. The length of the CDR3 is 14 residues. After removal of 4 bases from V and 6 bases from J, the junction contained 6 bases not matched to a gene. In DNA, the CDR3 is TGTGCCAGCAGCAAACGGGACAGGGGCTCTGAAGCTTTCTTT. This sequence encodes CASSKRDRGSEAFF.

The chain is built from TRBV11-3 and TRBJ2-5; TRBD1 matches 7 bases. Looked up from germline, CDR1 is SGHNT and CDR2 is YENEEA. The CDR3 has 13 amino acids. J gave up 5 bases and V 3 bases, and 3 bases lay outside the gene matches. CDR3 in DNA: TGTGCCAGCAGCTTTCAGGGGGAGGAGACCCAGTACTTC. This translates into CASSFQGEETQYF.

This chain links TRBV9 with TRBJ1-5; 8 nucleotides agree with TRBD1. After removal of 4 bases from V and 0 bases from J, the junction contained 6 bases not matched to a gene. Germline lookup yields CDR1 SGDLS and CDR2 YYNGEE. The CDR3 consists of 16 residues. The CDR3 region has the DNA TGTGCCAGCAGCTCAGGGGGCCCAAATAGCAATCAGCCCCAGCATTTT. Translation gives CASSSGGPNSNQPQHF.

The chain couples TRBV10-3 to TRBJ2-5; TRBD2 matches at 15 bases. The germline CDR1 and CDR2 sequences are ENHRY and SYGVKD. V lost 6 bases and J lost 5; bases outside the gene matches: 10. The CDR3 length is 17 residues. CDR3 DNA sequence: TGTGCCATCAGCGAGCGGACTAGCGGGGGGGCAGCGGAGACCCAGTACTTC. Its protein is CAISERTSGGAAETQYF.

This chain joins TRBV29-1 and TRBJ2-1, with a weak D call TRBD1 (6 bases). V was clipped by 3 bases and J by 4 bases, with 19 bases between them. CDR3 size: 16 residues. CDR1 SQVTM and CDR2 ANQGSEA come from the germline V gene. CDR3 protein: CSVDRQDSPMYNEQFF. The CDR3 nucleotides read TGCAGCGTTGATCGACAGGACAGCCCTATGTACAATGAGCAGTTCTTC.

The rearrangement joins TRBV6-1 to TRBJ1-1; TRBD1 is a possible D gene (6 bases). V lost 3 bases to trimming and J lost 4 bases, with 12 bases between them. This CDR3 spans 14 amino acids. Germline-derived CDR1 and CDR2 are MNHNS and SASEGT. The CDR3 DNA follows: TGTGCCAGCAGTGATAACGGGGGGCTCACTGAAGCTTTCTTT. It is translated as CASSDNGGLTEAFF.

This chain links TRBV6-6 with TRBJ2-2, with 7 bases fitting TRBD1. The trim removed 0 bases at V and 6 bases at J, leaving 4 bases unmatched. CDR1 is MNHNY and CDR2 is SVGAGI in the germline V gene (reference sequence). The length of the CDR3 is 15 residues. The CDR3 is CASSYSRQGAGELFF. The CDR3 DNA reads TGTGCCAGCAGTTACTCAAGGCAGGGGGCCGGGGAGCTGTTTTTT.

V and J are TRBV28 and TRBJ2-7; perhaps TRBD1 as D (6 bases). The CDR3 is 12 amino acids. Deletions cut 8 bases from V and 3 bases from J, with 11 bases between. CDR1 is MDHEN and CDR2 is SYDVKM in the germline V gene. The chain's CDR3 is CASETGNYEQYF. As DNA, the CDR3 is TGTGCCAGCGAAACAGGGAACTACGAGCAGTACTTC.

A few counts support this clone. The J gene is TRBJ1-2, the V gene TRBV28; D is perhaps TRBD1 (5 bases). Deletions cut 6 bases from V and 2 bases from J, with 10 bases between. CDR1 and CDR2 (germline): MDHEN, SYDVKM. The CDR3 is 13 amino acids. CDR3 sequence (DNA): TGTGCCAGCAGCAGGGACTTGAACTATGGCTACACCTTC. Translation: CASSRDLNYGYTF.